Each of the 21 T cell receptor beta chains below was sequenced from the same sample in a study of blood T cells in healthy people across ages. Through a sample-barcoded 5' primer and a J-beta primer mix, a second PCR was run for roughly 6 to 12 cycles. TCRdb used MiXCR to reprocess the 5' RACE reads, holding one entry per CDR3 protein. The repertoire holds roughly 800,000 distinct CDR3 sequences, with roughly 64% as singletons. The sequencing sample was made of blood. These receptors were collected from a man aged 25 to 40 in good health.

This clonotype occurred a few times. The chain couples TRBV7-9 to TRBJ2-7; 7 bases fit TRBD2. The J call may not be correct, given that the DNA end is closer to TRBJ2-4. The V gene's germline CDR1 is SEHNR and CDR2 FQNEAQ (reference sequence). The CDR3 contains 13 residues. CDR3 nucleotides: TGTGCCAGCAGCTCAAGCGGGAAAGTCATTCAGTACTTC. This encodes CASSSSGKVIQYF.

This chain uses TRBV10-3 with TRBJ2-1; the D gene is possibly TRBD1 (6 bases). Germline V gene sequence: CDR1 ENHRY, CDR2 SYGVKD. CDR3 length equals 16 residues. Trimming took 3 bases from V and 1 from J, leaving 13 bases between them. The CDR3 here is CAISDRGPISYNEQFF. In DNA form, the CDR3 reads TGTGCCATCAGTGACAGGGGCCCTATATCCTACAATGAGCAGTTCTTC.

J is TRBJ2-7 and V is TRBV20-1; 10 bases map to TRBD2. The CDR3 has 14 residues. Per germline, CDR1 DFQATT and CDR2 SNEGSKA (reference sequence). J gave up 3 bases and V 3 bases, and 5 bases lay outside the gene matches. CDR3 coding DNA: TGCAGTGCTAGTGGCCGGACTAGCGGCTACGAGCAGTACTTC. Translation gives CSASGRTSGYEQYF.

Turning to this clonotype: Germline is not matched at one junction end, which may reflect a read error. J is TRBJ2-1 and V is TRBV5-1, with 10 bases aligning to TRBD2. Per the germline V gene, CDR1 is SGHRS and CDR2 is YFSETQ. This CDR3 is 14 amino acids long. CDR3 region: CASSFLAGANELFF. CDR3 sequence (DNA): TGCGCCAGCAGCTTCCTAGCGGGAGCGAATGAGCTGTTCTTC.

The CDR3 sequence is CASRSGDLNTEAFF. The DNA for the CDR3 is TGTGCCAGTAGATCGGGCGACCTGAACACTGAAGCTTTCTTT. This chain connects TRBV19 to TRBJ1-1; D not resolved. Trimming stripped 6 bases from V and 0 bases from J, with 11 bases between. This CDR3 has 14 amino acids. In germline, CDR1 is LNHDA, CDR2 SQIVND (reference sequence).

This CDR3 reads CASSQEGLGAREQYF. Here the CDR3 DNA reads TGCGCCAGCAGCCAAGAAGGCTTGGGGGCTCGGGAGCAGTACTTC. The chain employs TRBV4-3 and TRBJ2-4; tentatively, D is TRBD1 or TRBD2 (6 bases each). The CDR3 contains 15 residues. Germline assignment: CDR1 LGHNA and CDR2 YSLEER. Trimming stripped 0 bases from V and 13 bases from J, with 19 bases between.

The V and J genes are TRBV4-2 and TRBJ2-5; the D gene is possibly TRBD2 (6 bases). This CDR3 region has 17 residues. The V and J ends lost 0 bases and 4 bases respectively, with 18 bases between them. Germline V gene sequence: CDR1 LGHNA, CDR2 YNFKEQ. As DNA, the CDR3 is TGTGCCAGCAGCCAAGATCTTGGCGCGGGGCGGCGAGAGACCCAGTACTTC. It is translated as CASSQDLGAGRRETQYF.

The chain combines TRBV7-9 with TRBJ2-7, with 7 positions matching TRBD2. Losses at the gene ends were 7 bases for V and 4 bases for J; bases not matched to a gene: 13. Germline CDR1 and CDR2: SEHNR and FQNEAQ (reference sequence). The CDR3 totals 15 residues. This CDR3 reads CASTSRENYGYEQYF. CDR3 nucleotide sequence: TGTGCCAGCACCTCGCGGGAGAACTACGGATACGAGCAGTACTTC.

The chain recombines TRBV6-4 with TRBJ1-1; D not certain. The CDR3 is 13 amino acids. V gave up 6 bases and J gave up 5 bases, with 13 bases separating them. Germline-derived CDR1 and CDR2 are MRHNA and SNTAGT. CDR3 sequence: CASSMEGRTEAFF. In DNA form, the CDR3 reads TGTGCCAGCAGCATGGAAGGCCGAACTGAAGCTTTCTTT.

V gene TRBV9 combines with J gene TRBJ2-4, with D tentatively TRBD1 (7 bases). Matching the DNA end better, TRBJ2-7 makes the J call doubtful. The CDR3 loop spans 12 amino acids. The germline CDR1 and CDR2 sequences are SGDLS and YYNGEE. The CDR3 DNA follows: TGTGCCAGCAGCGCCCAGGGGGGCGAGCAGTACTTC. It is translated as CASSAQGGEQYF.

With regard to this clonotype: A clone one base away is much larger, so this may be a read error. The CDR3 sequence: CASSSDRANAQFF. CDR3 coding DNA: TGTGCCAGCAGCTCGGACAGGGCCAATGCGCAGTTCTTC. J is TRBJ2-1 and V is TRBV7-3, with 8 nucleotides matching TRBD1. Germline assignment: CDR1 SGHTA and CDR2 FQGTGA. This CDR3 has 13 amino acids. Supplemented by reference TRBV7-3 and TRBJ2-1, the full variable domain reads GAGVSQTPSNKVTEKGKYVELRCDPISGHTALYWYRQSLGQGPEFLIYFQGTGAADDSGLPNDRFFAVRPEGSVSTLKIQRTERGDSAVYLCASSSDRANAQFFGPGTRLTVL.

The chain couples TRBV25-1 to TRBJ1-1; possible D gene TRBD1, 5 bases. Germline-derived CDR1 and CDR2 are MGHDK and SYGVNS. V was shortened by 5 bases and J by 0 bases, with 22 bases between the two germline ends. The CDR3 runs 18 residues. The CDR3 region is CASSKGRVSGPMNTEAFF. CDR3 DNA: TGTGCCAGCAGTAAAGGGAGGGTCTCGGGACCAATGAACACTGAAGCTTTCTTT.

The sample holds a few counts of this clonotype. The chain employs TRBV20-1 and TRBJ2-1; TRBD2 matches at 16 bases. V lost 1 base to trimming and J lost 8 bases; unmatched junction nucleotides: 5. The CDR3 extends over 16 amino acids. Germline CDR1 is DFQATT and CDR2 is SNEGSKA (reference sequence). CDR3 nucleotide sequence: TGCAGTGCTAGAGGAGGGACTAGCGGGAGGGTTCATGAGCAGTTCTTC. Protein product: CSARGGTSGRVHEQFF.

This rearrangement joins TRBV10-3 to TRBJ2-7; 10 nucleotides align to TRBD1. Unmatched junction bases numbered 8, after V lost 8 bases and J lost 7 bases. The length of the CDR3 is 13 residues. Germline CDR1 is ENHRY and CDR2 is SYGVKD. CDR3 nucleotide sequence: TGTGCCATCGCAGAGGACAGGGGGAATGAGCAGTACTTC. The encoded protein is CAIAEDRGNEQYF.

V usage is TRBV7-2 and J usage is TRBJ2-3; a possible D gene is TRBD2 (5 bases). CDR3 length: 18 residues. V was trimmed by 3 bases and J by 2 bases, leaving 21 bases between them. Germline V gives CDR1 SGHTA, CDR2 FQGNSA. The CDR3 coding sequence is TGTGCCAGCAGCTTGACCCTAGGTTTGGGAGTGAACACAGATACGCAGTATTTT. Translated: CASSLTLGLGVNTDTQYF.

The chain couples TRBV4-2 to TRBJ2-6, with D unclear. The V end was cut by 4 bases, the J end by 0 bases, with 7 bases between. The CDR3 is 15 residues long. Germline V gene data show CDR1 as LGHNA and CDR2 as YNFKEQ. CDR3 loop: CASSRLNSGANVLTF. CDR3 bases: TGTGCCAGCAGCCGATTGAACTCTGGGGCCAACGTCCTGACTTTC.

The genes are TRBV29-1 and TRBJ2-5; D may match TRBD1 or TRBD2 (8 bases each). Gene TRBJ2-7 matches the end of the DNA better, so the J call may be wrong. In germline, CDR1 is SQVTM, CDR2 ANQGSEA. The CDR3 totals 19 residues. The CDR3 sequence: CSVRQGALAEPPKGSEQYF. In DNA, the CDR3 is TGCAGCGTCCGCCAGGGGGCACTAGCGGAACCCCCCAAGGGGTCCGAGCAGTACTTC.

This clonotype was seen just once. V usage is TRBV5-1 and J usage is TRBJ2-5; D is possibly TRBD2 (6 bases). The J call may be faulty, since TRBJ2-4 better matches the DNA end. CDR1 and CDR2 from the germline V gene are SGHRS and YFSETQ. The CDR3 spans 14 residues. CDR3 protein: CASSAGTPENIQYF. CDR3 DNA sequence: TGCGCCAGCAGCGCGGGGACGCCTGAAAACATTCAGTACTTC.

The gene calls are TRBV6-1 and TRBJ1-2, with a tentative D call TRBD1 (5 bases). The CDR3 has 14 residues. V lost 5 bases to trimming and J lost 2 bases, with 12 bases between them. CDR1 is MNHNS, CDR2 SASEGT, per germline. The CDR3 bases are TGTGCCAGCAGTCACCTAGACAGAAACTATGGCTACACCTTC. This encodes CASSHLDRNYGYTF.

The gene calls are TRBV29-1 and TRBJ2-1, with D unresolved. The CDR3 has 13 amino acids. Trimming left V 4 bases short and J 0 bases short, with 7 bases between. The germline gives CDR1 SQVTM, CDR2 ANQGSEA. CDR3 DNA: TGCAGCGTTGGCGCAAGCTCCTACAATGAGCAGTTCTTC. Protein: CSVGASSYNEQFF.

Only a few counts were recorded for this clonotype. The J gene is TRBJ2-1, the V gene TRBV29-1, with TRBD2 identical over 10 bases. V shed 3 bases, J shed 7 bases, and the junction held 9 bases outside the gene matches. The CDR3 runs to 15 residues. From germline, CDR1 is SQVTM and CDR2 ANQGSEA. CDR3 sequence reads: CSVDDGTSADNEQFF. CDR3 nucleotides: TGCAGCGTTGACGACGGGACTAGCGCCGATAATGAGCAGTTCTTC.